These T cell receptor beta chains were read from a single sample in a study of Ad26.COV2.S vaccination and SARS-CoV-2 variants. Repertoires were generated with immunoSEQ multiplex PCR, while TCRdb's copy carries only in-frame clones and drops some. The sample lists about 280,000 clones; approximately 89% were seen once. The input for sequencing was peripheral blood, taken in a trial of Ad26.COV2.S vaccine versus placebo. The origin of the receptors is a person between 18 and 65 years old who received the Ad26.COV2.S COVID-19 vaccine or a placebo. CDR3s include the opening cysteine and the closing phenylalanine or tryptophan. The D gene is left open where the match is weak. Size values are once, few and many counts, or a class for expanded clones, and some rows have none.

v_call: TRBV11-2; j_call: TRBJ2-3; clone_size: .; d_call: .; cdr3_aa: CASSLVLARTDTQYF; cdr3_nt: TGTGCCAGCAGCTTAGTATTAGCGCGCACAGATACGCAGTATTTT
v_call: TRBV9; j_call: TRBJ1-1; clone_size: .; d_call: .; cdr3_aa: CASSPQSLNTEAFF; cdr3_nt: TGTGCCAGCAGCCCTCAATCATTGAACACTGAAGCTTTCTTT
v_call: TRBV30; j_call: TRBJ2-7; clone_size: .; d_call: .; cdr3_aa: CAWSVTGYYEQYF; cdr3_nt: TGTGCCTGGAGTGTGACAGGTTACTACGAGCAGTACTTC
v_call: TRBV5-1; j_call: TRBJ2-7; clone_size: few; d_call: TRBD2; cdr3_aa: CASSLESSGSNPTYEQYF; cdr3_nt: TGCGCCAGCAGCTTGGAGTCTAGCGGGAGCAACCCAACCTACGAGCAGTACTTC
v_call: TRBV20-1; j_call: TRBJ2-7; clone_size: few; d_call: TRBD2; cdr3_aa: CSASSPGLAAHEQYF; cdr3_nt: TGCAGTGCTAGTTCTCCGGGACTAGCAGCCCACGAGCAGTACTTC
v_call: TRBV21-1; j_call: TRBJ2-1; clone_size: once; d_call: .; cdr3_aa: CASRSGVAANFYNEQFF; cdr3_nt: TGTGCCAGCAGGTCGGGGGTTGCCGCAAATTTCTACAATGAGCAGTTCTTC
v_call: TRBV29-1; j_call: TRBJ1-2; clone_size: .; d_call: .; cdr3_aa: CSVDDYGYTF; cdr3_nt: TGCAGCGTTGATGACTATGGCTACACCTTC
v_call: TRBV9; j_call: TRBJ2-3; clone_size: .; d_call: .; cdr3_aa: CASSVEGTTDTQYF; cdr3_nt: TGTGCCAGCAGCGTAGAAGGAACCACAGATACGCAGTATTTT
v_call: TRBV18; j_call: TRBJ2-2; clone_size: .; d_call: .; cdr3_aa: CASSPRGQPGTGELFF; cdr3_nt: TGTGCCAGCTCACCACGAGGGCAGCCTGGCACCGGGGAGCTGTTTTTT
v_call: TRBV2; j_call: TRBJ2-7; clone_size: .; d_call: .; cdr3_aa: CASREGNEQYF; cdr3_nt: TGTGCCAGCAGGGAAGGGAACGAGCAGTACTTC
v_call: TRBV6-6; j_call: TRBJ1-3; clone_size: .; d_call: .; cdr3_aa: CASRDAGNTIYF; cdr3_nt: TGTGCCAGCAGAGATGCTGGAAACACCATATATTTT